Presented here are 13 T cell receptor beta chains from one specimen sequenced in a study of beta chain features in type 1 diabetes. The authors reverse transcribed all of the isolated RNA, so sequencing captured expressed TCRB transcripts. Only in-frame clones appear in the TCRdb table, and some are missing; sequencing was by immunoSEQ multiplex PCR. Among a few hundred thousand clones, around a quarter were seen once, and the ten largest hold approximately 4%. The sequenced sample consisted of central memory CD4+ T cells from blood. The source of these receptors is a man aged 30-40 years in good health.

The chain employs TRBV6-5 and TRBJ2-5; D uncertain. The V gene's germline CDR1 is MNHEY and CDR2 SVGAGI. CDR3 length: 13 amino acids. Trimming shortened V by 8 bases and J by 1 base, and 11 bases separated the two germline ends. The CDR3 reads CASGRQFQETQYF. CDR3 coding DNA: TGTGCCAGCGGTCGGCAGTTCCAAGAGACCCAGTACTTC.

This clone was observed a handful of times. This sequence joins TRBV2 and TRBJ2-7, with 11 positions matching TRBD2. This CDR3 contains 15 residues. V gave up 10 bases and J gave up 2 bases; unmatched junction bases: 10. Germline CDR1 and CDR2: SNHLY and FYNNEI. CDR3 sequence reads: CATQKGLAVTYEQYF. CDR3 DNA sequence: TGTGCCACCCAGAAGGGACTAGCGGTAACCTACGAGCAGTACTTC.

In its sample, this clone was seen a few times. V gene TRBV30 combines with J gene TRBJ2-3, with 7 bases lining up with TRBD2. V lost 5 bases, J lost 2 bases, and 4 bases stayed unmatched. This CDR3 is built from 13 residues. In germline, CDR1 is GTSNPN, CDR2 SVGIG (reference sequence). CDR3: CAWGRGFTDTQYF. CDR3 coding DNA: TGTGCCTGGGGGAGGGGATTCACAGATACGCAGTATTTT.

The chain couples TRBV7-8 to TRBJ2-3; TRBD2 matches 7 bases. V lost 5 bases and J lost 0; bases outside the gene matches: 2. Germline CDR1 and CDR2: SGHVS and FQNEAQ. The CDR3 has 14 amino acids. In nucleotides, the CDR3 is TGTGCCAGCAGCGTTAGCGGGAGCACAGATACGCAGTATTTT. Its protein is CASSVSGSTDTQYF.

The CDR3 sequence: CSVTGTGGKQFF. As DNA, the CDR3 is TGCAGCGTTACCGGGACAGGGGGTAAGCAGTTCTTC. J is TRBJ2-1 and V is TRBV29-1, with 11 bases aligning to TRBD1. The CDR3 sequence is 12 residues long. Losses at the gene ends were 5 bases for V and 11 bases for J; bases not matched to a gene: 5. Germline V CDR1 and CDR2: SQVTM, ANQGSEA.

The chain joins TRBV7-6 to TRBJ2-5; D possibly corresponds to TRBD1 (5 bases). V dropped 5 bases and J dropped 2 bases, with 12 bases sitting between them. Germline values: CDR1 SGHVS, CDR2 FNYEAQ. This CDR3 region has 14 residues. CDR3 bases: TGTGCCAGCAGCAAAGGGGCAACACAAGAGACCCAGTACTTC. This gives the protein CASSKGATQETQYF.

In this sample, this clone turned up many times. The rearrangement joins TRBV28 to TRBJ1-5; D may be TRBD1 (5 bases). Trimming pared 5 bases from V and 5 bases from J, leaving 13 bases between. The CDR3 covers 14 residues. Germline CDR1 and CDR2: MDHEN and SYDVKM. CDR3 nucleotides: TGTGCCAGCAGTCCTCCCGACAGATATCAGCCCCAGCATTTT. This gives the protein CASSPPDRYQPQHF. Combining the CDR3 with reference TRBV28 and TRBJ1-5 gives the whole variable domain DVKVTQSSRYLVKRTGEKVFLECVQDMDHENMFWYRQDPGLGLRLIYFSYDVKMKEKGDIPEGYSVSREKKERFSLILESASTNQTSMYLCASSPPDRYQPQHFGDGTRLSIL.

This clone has a single count. The genes are TRBV5-6 and TRBJ2-7; the D gene is possibly TRBD1 (5 bases). V gave up 0 bases and J gave up 7 bases, with 5 bases separating them. The V gene's germline CDR1 is SGHDT and CDR2 YYEEEE. The CDR3 spans 11 residues. The CDR3 here is CASSLGQEQYF. The DNA for the CDR3 is TGTGCCAGCAGCTTGGGACAGGAGCAGTACTTC.

The chain has TRBV6-5 and TRBJ2-5, with D unclear. The CDR3 runs to 13 residues. Looked up from germline, CDR1 is MNHEY and CDR2 is SVGAGI. The ends were cut back, 0 bases at V and 3 bases at J, with 5 bases in the middle. The CDR3, as DNA: TGTGCCAGCAGTTACTCCGCGGAAGAGACCCAGTACTTC. This gives the protein CASSYSAEETQYF.

On this clone itself: Distinct nucleotide sequences in the sample also encode this CDR3. The chain employs TRBV4-1 and TRBJ1-5; D is undetermined. Germline V gives CDR1 MGHRA, CDR2 YSYEKL. The CDR3 spans 16 residues. Trimming shortened V by 0 bases and J by 3 bases, and 12 bases separated the two germline ends. CDR3 region: CASSQDRAGDNQPQHF. CDR3 nucleotides: TGCGCCAGCAGCCAAGATCGGGCAGGAGACAATCAGCCCCAGCATTTT.

The J gene is TRBJ2-3, the V gene TRBV29-1; D possibly uses TRBD1 or TRBD2 (5 bases each). V was trimmed by 5 bases and J by 0 bases, leaving 12 bases between them. The V gene's germline CDR1 is SQVTM and CDR2 ANQGSEA. The length of the CDR3 is 14 residues. CDR3 DNA: TGCAGCGTTTCTCCGGGACGGAGCACAGATACGCAGTATTTT. Encoded protein: CSVSPGRSTDTQYF.

This chain joins TRBV7-2 and TRBJ2-4, with 8 positions matching TRBD1. V was pared by 3 bases and J by 1 base, with 5 bases of the junction left unmatched. CDR1 SGHTA and CDR2 FQGNSA come from the germline V gene. The CDR3 extends over 16 amino acids. The CDR3 coding sequence is TGTGCCAGCAGCTTCGGACAGGGAGCGGCCAAAAACATTCAGTACTTC. This gives the protein CASSFGQGAAKNIQYF.

This clone was counted a few times. V usage is TRBV18 and J usage is TRBJ1-1; 8 bases fit TRBD1. The CDR3 contains 13 residues. V trimming: 0 bases; J trimming: 6 bases; junction bases outside the gene matches: 0. Germline V gives CDR1 KGHSH, CDR2 LQKENI. CDR3 sequence (DNA): TGTGCCAGCTCACCACCGACAGGGGCTGAAGCTTTCTTT. It translates to CASSPPTGAEAFF.